This TCR beta chain was recorded in a study of T cell responses to AZD1222 COVID-19 vaccine. Whole-study findings and limits: In a largely white British group with more females than males, clonal diversity was possibly underestimated. Spike-specific TCR repertoires showed rising breadth and depth after two AZD1222 doses. Sampled repertoires all dated from after the peak T cell response.

Comment on this clone: Its cognate antigen is unknown.

TCRdb's table, derived via immunoSEQ multiplex PCR, lists solely in-frame clones and lacks some. The table has some 110,000 clones, roughly 91% seen once. Trimming shortened V by 0 bases and J by 0 bases, and 8 bases separated the two germline ends. The CDR3 is 15 amino acids. The V call is TRBV23-1, the J call TRBJ2-5; D is unclear. TRBV23-1 qualifies as an ORF whose function is uncertain. Sequencing was performed on peripheral blood, taken 28 days after the second AZD1222 dose. The sequence came from an adult who received the AZD1222 COVID-19 vaccine. The DNA of the CDR3 is TGCGCCAGCAGTCAATCAACAGAGAACCAAGAGACCCAGTACTTC. It codes for CASSQSTENQETQYF.